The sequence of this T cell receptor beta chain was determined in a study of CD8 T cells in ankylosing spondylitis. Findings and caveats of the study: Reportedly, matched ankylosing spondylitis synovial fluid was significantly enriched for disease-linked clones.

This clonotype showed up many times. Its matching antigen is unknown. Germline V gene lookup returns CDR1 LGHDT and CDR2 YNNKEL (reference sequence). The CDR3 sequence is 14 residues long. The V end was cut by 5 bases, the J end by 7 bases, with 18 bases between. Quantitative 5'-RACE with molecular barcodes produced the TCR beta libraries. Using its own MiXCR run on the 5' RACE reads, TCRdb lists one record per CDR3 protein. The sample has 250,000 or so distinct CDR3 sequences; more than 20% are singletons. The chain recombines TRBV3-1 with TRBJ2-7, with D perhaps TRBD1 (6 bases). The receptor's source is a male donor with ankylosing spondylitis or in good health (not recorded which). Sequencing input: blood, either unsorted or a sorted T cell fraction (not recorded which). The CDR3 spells CASSEYRVQGEQYF. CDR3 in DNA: TGTGCCAGCAGCGAATACAGGGTGCAAGGTGAGCAGTACTTC.